This T cell receptor (beta chain) was observed in a study of blood T cell repertoires in COVID-19. Study-level background: Italy, Spain and the United States were the sources of the convalescent and acute COVID-19 samples. Sources were T cells, B-cell-depleted T cells, or PBMCs; the material itself was cDNA or gDNA.

Germline assignment: CDR1 ENHRY and CDR2 SYGVKD. This CDR3 is 15 amino acids long. J was trimmed by 11 bases and V by 2 bases; bases with no gene match: 7. Under the authors' procedure: Reference gene primer amplification gave estimated nucleated cell counts. Measured with immunoSEQ multiplex PCR; TCRdb has only the in-frame clones, and not every one. V, J and clone size are those of that table, while D and trimming were read from the DNA. This sample carries some 120,000 clones, 90% of them seen once, and the ten largest clones take 1.8%. Sequencing was performed on peripheral blood. This receptor was taken from a human donor with active COVID-19. The donor label of this sample is uncertain. The chain recombines TRBV10-3 with TRBJ2-2; 11 nucleotides match TRBD1. The CDR3 nucleotides read TGTGCCATCAGTGAGGCCGGGACAGGGGGTCGAGAGCTGTTTTTT. This codes for CAISEAGTGGRELFF.